A single sample is the source of the 26 T cell receptor beta chains below, sequenced in a study of T cell repertoires in cytomegalovirus infection. TCRdb re-called the reads through MiXCR, storing one row per CDR3 protein. Of about 260,000 distinct CDR3 sequences in the sample, less than 9.5% were seen once. The sequenced sample consisted of PBMCs. The receptors stem from a human donor in good health (CMV status not recorded). Some clones in this sample may be carry-over from other donors' samples.

This clonotype was seen repeatedly, ten times or more. The rearrangement uses TRBV7-2 and TRBJ1-2, with D maybe TRBD1 (6 bases). V was trimmed by 2 bases and J by 4 bases, leaving 14 bases between them. This CDR3 contains 15 residues. Germline lookup yields CDR1 SGHTA and CDR2 FQGNSA. CDR3 DNA: TGTGCCAGCAGCTTATTTAACAGGGTTACCTATGGCTACACCTTC. The encoded protein is CASSLFNRVTYGYTF.

This clonotype was counted many times. The chain carries TRBV6-2 or TRBV6-3 and TRBJ2-5, with 8 bases that match TRBD2. This CDR3 comprises 15 residues. Germline V gene lookup returns CDR1 MNHEY and CDR2 SVGEGT. Trimming removed 4 bases from V and 1 base from J; junction bases left unmatched: 5. The CDR3 DNA reads as TGTGCCAGCAGTTTGTGGCGGGGGGCCCAAGAGACCCAGTACTTC. Translation: CASSLWRGAQETQYF.

This clonotype was recorded many times. The CDR3, as DNA: TGTGCTAGTGGTTTGGGCGGTCAGCCCCAGCATTTT. Its translation: CASGLGGQPQHF. The chain joins TRBV12-5 to TRBJ1-5; no firm D call. Germline V CDR1 and CDR2: LGHNT, FRNRAP. Trimming removed 1 base from V and 6 bases from J, with 4 bases in between. This CDR3 is built from 12 residues. Full variable domain (remainder filled in from reference TRBV12-5 and TRBJ1-5): DARVTQTPRHKVTEMGQEVTMRCQPILGHNTVFWYRQTMMQGLELLAYFRNRAPLDDSGMPKDRFSAEMPDATLATLKIQPSEPRDSAVYFCASGLGGQPQHFGDGTRLSIL.

This clonotype was detected many times. The CDR3 coding sequence is TGTGCCAGCAGCGCACCTCCCCCCAGGGGACAGCTTACCGGCAATTCACCCCTCCACTTT. Translation: CASSAPPPRGQLTGNSPLHF. V gene TRBV7-2 combines with J gene TRBJ1-6, with 7 bases identical to TRBD1. The V gene end was trimmed by 5 bases and the J gene end by 7 bases; junction bases not matched to a gene: 23. Germline V CDR1 and CDR2: SGHTA, FQGNSA. The CDR3 extends over 20 amino acids.

The J gene is TRBJ2-3, the V gene TRBV20-1; D is ambiguous. This CDR3 is built from 14 residues. V lost 2 bases and J lost 2, with 11 bases in between. Looked up from germline, CDR1 is DFQATT and CDR2 is SNEGSKA (reference sequence). CDR3 sequence (DNA): TGCAGTGCTAGAATGGAGCGACCCACAGATACGCAGTATTTT. Translating gives CSARMERPTDTQYF.

The chain uses TRBV11-3 and TRBJ1-5; D gene ambiguous. Germline V gene data show CDR1 as SGHNT and CDR2 as YENEEA. The CDR3 sequence is 12 residues long. Trimming took 5 bases from V and 6 from J, leaving 8 bases between them. CDR3 loop: CASSNPGQPQHF. The DNA for the CDR3 is TGTGCCAGCAGCAACCCAGGTCAGCCCCAGCATTTT.

This clonotype was found many times. V gene TRBV7-2 combines with J gene TRBJ2-7; no firm D call. Germline CDR1 is SGHTA and CDR2 is FQGNSA. V gave up 5 bases and J gave up 7 bases, with 15 bases separating them. CDR3 length: 13 residues. CDR3 amino acids: CASSADRPREQYF. CDR3 sequence (DNA): TGTGCCAGCAGCGCCGACCGACCGAGGGAGCAGTACTTC. Full variable domain (remainder filled in from reference TRBV7-2 and TRBJ2-7): GAGVSQSPSNKVTEKGKDVELRCDPISGHTALYWYRQSLGQGLEFLIYFQGNSAPDKSGLPSDRFSAERTGGSVSTLTIQRTQQEDSAVYLCASSADRPREQYFGPGTRLTVT.

This clonotype was observed at least ten times. The rearrangement joins TRBV7-2 to TRBJ2-2, with D hard to call. Germline CDR1 SGHTA, CDR2 FQGNSA. This CDR3 spans 12 amino acids. V was pared by 7 bases and J by 7 bases, with 10 bases between. The CDR3 DNA is TGTGCCAGCAACTTGATAAGCGGGGAGCTGTTTTTT. Translation gives CASNLISGELFF.

This clonotype was counted many times. V and J are TRBV5-5 and TRBJ2-1, with TRBD2 matching 9 bases. Germline V lookup: CDR1 SGHKS, CDR2 YYEKEE (reference sequence). V was pared by 0 bases and J by 9 bases, with 4 bases of the junction left unmatched. The CDR3 is made up of 14 amino acids. In DNA, the CDR3 is TGTGCCAGCAGCTTGGGGGGGCGGGGGGGTGAGCAGTTCTTC. Translated, it gives CASSLGGRGGEQFF.

The chain employs TRBV28 and TRBJ1-3; 7 bases fit TRBD1. Germline values: CDR1 MDHEN, CDR2 SYDVKM. The CDR3 is 17 amino acids. Germline trimming cut 2 bases from V and 5 bases from J; bases unmatched to any gene: 12. The CDR3 loop is CASSLATGVVGRNTIYF. For the CDR3, the DNA is TGTGCCAGCAGTTTAGCCACAGGGGTAGTTGGAAGAAACACCATATATTTT.

This clonotype was seen a few times. The J gene is TRBJ1-2, the V gene TRBV20-1; 7 nucleotides align to TRBD1. The ends lost 1 base at V and 6 bases at J; junction bases unmatched: 8. This CDR3 spans 14 amino acids. Germline CDR1 is DFQATT and CDR2 is SNEGSKA (reference sequence). The CDR3 reads CSARGQQGYHGYTF. CDR3 DNA sequence: TGCAGTGCTAGAGGTCAACAGGGGTACCATGGCTACACCTTC.

The rearrangement uses TRBV6-8 and TRBJ1-3; tentatively, D is TRBD1 (5 bases). The CDR3 is 12 amino acids. Deletions cut 8 bases from V and 2 bases from J, with 7 bases between. Germline CDR1 MNHGY, CDR2 SAAAGT. The CDR3 coding sequence is TGTGCCAGCGGAGGGGCTGGAAACACCATATATTTT. Its protein is CASGGAGNTIYF.

This clonotype was seen repeatedly, ten times or more. V usage is TRBV20-1 and J usage is TRBJ1-2; 8 bases fit TRBD1. Germline CDR1 reads DFQATT; CDR2 reads SNEGSKA (reference sequence). There are 15 residues in the CDR3. With V trimmed by 6 bases and J by 4 bases, 13 bases remained unmatched. CDR3 amino acids: CSATSQGAWGYGYTF. CDR3 in DNA: TGCAGTGCCACGAGCCAGGGGGCGTGGGGCTATGGCTACACCTTC.

The chain joins TRBV12-3 or TRBV12-4 to TRBJ1-5; perhaps TRBD1 as D (5 bases). The length of the CDR3 is 16 residues. V was cut by 0 bases and J by 4 bases, with 13 bases left in between. The CDR3 sequence is CASSLARGPPNQPQHF. Written as DNA, the CDR3 is TGTGCCAGCAGTTTAGCTCGGGGCCCACCGAATCAGCCCCAGCATTTT.

The chain combines TRBV4-1 with TRBJ1-5; a weak D match, TRBD1 (5 bases). CDR3 size: 15 residues. V was pared by 0 bases and J by 4 bases, with 10 bases between. Germline V gene lookup returns CDR1 MGHRA and CDR2 YSYEKL. CDR3 sequence reads: CASSQDMPGNQPQHF. CDR3 coding DNA: TGCGCCAGCAGCCAAGATATGCCAGGGAATCAGCCCCAGCATTTT.

This clonotype was counted many times. The rearrangement uses TRBV7-2 and TRBJ1-2, with D perhaps TRBD1 (6 bases). In germline, CDR1 is SGHTA, CDR2 FQGNSA. This CDR3 contains 16 residues. Trimming pared 5 bases from V and 10 bases from J, leaving 26 bases between. CDR3 residues: CASSPLVGTKDSSYTF. The CDR3 coding sequence is TGTGCCAGCAGCCCCCTCGTCGGGACAAAGGATTCCTCCTACACCTTC.

This clonotype occurred a few times. The chain links TRBV20-1 to TRBJ2-3, with TRBD1 identical over 10 bases. J lost 6 bases, V lost 1 base, and 4 bases had no gene match. The CDR3 is made up of 14 amino acids. The germline CDR1 and CDR2 sequences are DFQATT and SNEGSKA (reference sequence). CDR3 residues: CSARATGGRDTQYF. The DNA of the CDR3 is TGCAGTGCTAGAGCGACAGGGGGCAGGGATACGCAGTATTTT.

This clonotype was recorded at least ten times. The rearrangement joins TRBV11-3 to TRBJ2-1, with TRBD1 matching over 10 bases. The CDR3 is 20 residues long. Germline CDR1 is SGHNT and CDR2 is YENEEA. Trimming cost V 7 bases and J 4 bases; bases outside gene matches: 22. The DNA for the CDR3 is TGTGCCAGCATCCTCCTCGACAGGGGGCTTCACAGGGGGCTTTACAATGAGCAGTTCTTC. This encodes CASILLDRGLHRGLYNEQFF.

This clonotype showed up many times. V and J are TRBV12-3 or TRBV12-4 and TRBJ1-6; possibly TRBD1 for D (6 bases). Trimming shortened V by 6 bases and J by 10 bases, and 13 bases separated the two germline ends. The CDR3 has 13 residues. The CDR3 DNA follows: TGTGCCAGCAGCCCAGACAGGAGATCACCCCTCCACTTT. Protein product: CASSPDRRSPLHF.

Many counts were recorded for this clonotype. The rearrangement joins TRBV28 to TRBJ1-5; D perhaps matches TRBD1 (5 bases). CDR3 length: 14 residues. V was pared by 6 bases and J by 8 bases, with 17 bases between. Germline CDR1 is MDHEN and CDR2 is SYDVKM. In nucleotides, the CDR3 is TGTGCCAGCAGCCAGGGCCCGGGCAGAGAGCCCCAGCATTTT. Encoded protein: CASSQGPGREPQHF.

This clonotype has a count of ten or more. V and J are TRBV7-6 and TRBJ2-6, with D uncertain. The germline CDR1 and CDR2 sequences are SGHVS and FNYEAQ. The CDR3 has 14 amino acids. Trimming removed 10 bases at V and 0 bases at J, with 10 bases between. Here the CDR3 reads CATDGSSGANVLTF. The CDR3 nucleotides read TGTGCCACTGACGGTAGCTCTGGGGCCAACGTCCTGACTTTC.

This clonotype occurred a few times. This chain uses TRBV2 with TRBJ2-1; 11 bases align to TRBD2. From germline, CDR1 is SNHLY and CDR2 FYNNEI. The V and J ends lost 5 bases and 10 bases, in that order; junction bases with no gene match: 10. The CDR3 has 15 residues. The CDR3 bases are TGTGCCAGCAGTCTTCTAGCGGGAGGAAATGGGGAGCAGTTCTTC. This sequence encodes CASSLLAGGNGEQFF.

Notes on this clonotype: This may be a read error, as it is one base from a much larger clone. Given the absence of the conserved phenylalanine or tryptophan at the CDR3 end, a read error is likely. CDR3 DNA sequence: TGTGCCAGTAGTATTGTTGGGACAGGCTCCCGTAATGAAAAACTGTTTTCT. Residues: CASSIVGTGSRNEKLFS. The V and J genes are TRBV19 and TRBJ1-4; 8 bases are shared with TRBD1. With V trimmed by 3 bases and J by 4 bases, 10 bases remained unmatched. The V gene's germline CDR1 is LNHDA and CDR2 SQIVND (reference sequence). This CDR3 has 17 residues.

This clonotype was seen at least ten times. The J gene is TRBJ1-5, the V gene TRBV7-8, with 7 bases aligning to TRBD1. Germline loops: CDR1 SGHVS, CDR2 FQNEAQ. This CDR3 region has 14 residues. J gave up 3 bases and V 4 bases, and 3 bases lay outside the gene matches. The DNA for the CDR3 is TGTGCCAGCAGCTCAGGACAGGTCAATCAGCCCCAGCATTTT. Its protein product is CASSSGQVNQPQHF.

This clonotype was recorded at least ten times. The V call is TRBV7-8, the J call TRBJ1-1; the D gene is possibly TRBD1 (5 bases). The length of the CDR3 is 14 residues. V lost 3 bases, J lost 1 base, and 9 bases lay in between. CDR1 is SGHVS, CDR2 FQNEAQ, per germline. The CDR3 DNA reads as TGTGCCAGCAGCTTGGGGACCTCGAACACTGAAGCTTTCTTT. It translates to CASSLGTSNTEAFF.

This clonotype was counted many times. The chain couples TRBV19 to TRBJ1-5; the D is unclear. V shed 2 bases and J shed 2 bases, with 10 bases lying between them. Germline CDR1 is LNHDA and CDR2 is SQIVND (reference sequence). The CDR3 totals 15 residues. CDR3 sequence reads: CASSIMDGGNQPQHF. The DNA for the CDR3 is TGTGCCAGTAGTATAATGGACGGGGGCAATCAGCCCCAGCATTTT.